The sequence of this T cell receptor beta chain was determined in a study of cytomegalovirus exposure and HLA in healthy donors (dated by TCRdb to 2017 to 2019). The study in broad terms: According to an earlier analysis of around 600 of the donors, about 179 million T cells yielded roughly 110 million unique TCR beta sequences and approximately 280 Gb of sequence data. Genome-wide SNP genotypes for about 55% of the roughly 670 donors were used in a later genetic analysis, which treated that subset as a discovery cohort. Using immunosequencing, the study profiled T cell repertoires from roughly 650 subjects and related those repertoires to cytomegalovirus serostatus. Across about 380 genotyped donors of the cohort, an average of approximately 220,000 unique TCR beta nucleotide sequences per donor were sequenced, and around 19% of those sequences were non-productive. A few DR-DQ haplotypes were handled as single units for association and clustering because linkage in the cohort was strong. All discovery cohort repertoires had been generated on a single sequencing platform. HLA typing included class I and class II loci at four-digit resolution. Rather than using new phenotypic data, the later analysis identified candidate immune exposures from TCR beta sequences and from how often those sequences occurred across donors. Donor age, sex, ethnicity and CMV serostatus were compiled together with the repertoire data. Besides the first cohort of 500 to 700 subjects, a separate validation cohort made up of roughly 120 different subjects was used. The number of donors typed differed by locus, with roughly 629-640 for A, B, C, DRB1 and DQB1, 522 for DQA1, over 600 for DPA1, and some 450 for DPB1. The study combined high-throughput TCR immunosequencing, statistical association of individual TCRs with disease status, and machine learning to predict cytomegalovirus infection status. An earlier analysis of 500 to 650 of the donors applied high-throughput TCR beta sequencing to assess whether each TCR beta V gene segment acted as functional or pseudogenic. Of the 300 to 500 genotyped donors, less than 90% were placed in the genetic ancestry cluster associated with self-reported Caucasian donors. In a later analysis, previously published TCR beta repertoires from hundreds of donors were re-analyzed and high-resolution HLA genotyping was added so that TCR occurrence patterns could be studied. The study was designed to test whether signatures of past pathogen exposure could be identified by cataloging public T cell receptors. An early release that covered fewer than 800 HLA-typed donors contained about 300 gigabases of sequencing data and 65 million to 100 million unique TCR sequences. What the research found in general, with its limitations: The presence/absence analyses assumed that sequencing depth was roughly uniform across donors, and that assumption may not be true. The classifier was reported to diagnose cytomegalovirus status with high specificity and sensitivity in both the original and validation cohorts. A later analysis found that HLA-associated TCR beta chains were more clonally expanded and had lower generation probabilities than equally common non-associated chains. A few of the identified cytomegalovirus-associated TCR beta chains were confirmed in vitro to be specific for cytomegalovirus antigens. In a later analysis, about 17,000 TCR beta sequences were associated with specific HLA alleles at a false discovery rate of 0.05. Because some donors lacked HLA typing at each locus, the association tests relied only on the typed subset. An association between a missense DCLRE1C variant and V-gene and J-gene trimming of TCR beta chains was found in a later genetic analysis and replicated in an independent cohort. While some public TCRs were present in many individuals, most TCR sequences turned up only very rarely across donors. Assigning TCR associations to individual alleles was difficult when HLA alleles, especially DR and DQ, strongly co-occurred. The earlier analysis of nearly 600 of the donors excluded approximately 17 rarely observed V segments, including chromosome 9 orphons, because counts were too low. Linkage disequilibrium might explain the correlated functional status among segregating V segments, but an unknown experimental factor could not be excluded. The authors suggested that the approach could potentially be generalized to other disease states and immunological phenotypes. A cluster of highly shared sequence variants was judged likely to represent a technical artifact of the sequencing pipeline. A further reported finding was that TCR beta sequences accurately predicted the HLA-A and HLA-B alleles for most subjects in the first cohort. For the cohort, immune exposure information was limited to CMV serostatus. In a later analysis, TCR association rates were found to vary across HLA loci, with the most associated TCRs seen for DRB1 alleles and the fewest for HLA-C alleles. The study gave a list of roughly 150 TCR beta chains associated with cytomegalovirus. A later genetic analysis reported fewer N-insertions in productive TCRs among donors in an Asian-associated ancestry cluster than the roughly 700-donor mean. Broadly in line with IMGT annotations, most TCR beta V segments showed up in productive rearrangements about 87% or about 30% of the time in an earlier analysis of several hundred of the donors. Several of the top co-occurrence clusters appeared to be linked to parvovirus B19, influenza, CMV and Epstein-Barr virus, according to a later analysis. According to a later analysis, most CMV-associated TCR beta chains appeared to be HLA-restricted, and the HLA associations seemed to be driven largely by CMV exposure. This cohort had only TCR beta chains sequenced, and the lack of alpha or paired-chain data limited which features could be detected.

The library was prepared using the immunoSEQ multiplex PCR assay. For the multiplex PCR, a mixture combining 60 forward primers for TCR Vbeta segments and 13 reverse primers for TCR Jbeta segments was used. The CDR3 region of rearranged TCR beta genes was amplified from genomic DNA with a multiplex PCR assay. The amplified TCR beta libraries were sequenced on the Illumina HiSeq System as 87-base-pair reads. The paper's processing steps were these. A later analysis tallied 80 million to 95 million unique TCR beta chains across the 666 repertoires, and about 10 million of those chains were shared by two or more donors. Raw reads were error-corrected and collapsed into unique sequences with a nearest-neighbor algorithm that merged closely related sequences to remove PCR and sequencing errors. V, D and J gene segments were assigned by aligning CDR3 sequences to IMGT reference sequences. For a sequence to be retained, at least a six-nucleotide match to both a V gene segment and a J gene segment was required. Rearrangements were called productive when the CDR3 lacked stop codons and stayed in frame with V and J; all others were non-productive. Following IMGT convention, CDR3 was defined as the stretch from the second conserved V-encoded cysteine to the conserved J-encoded phenylalanine. In an earlier analysis of 587 of the donors, sequences lacking an unambiguous match to a single V gene segment were excluded. An earlier analysis of 450 to 650 of the donors called V segments functional above 56.7% productive rearrangements and segregating when the between-donor standard deviation exceeded 5%. A statistical classification framework was built for diagnosing cytomegalovirus status from the catalog of TCR beta chain sequences. A later analysis assigned V and J genes by comparing TCR nucleotide sequences with IMGT/GENE-DB human TR gene sequences. A later analysis assigned CDR3 sequences and most-parsimonious VDJ recombination scenarios with the TCRdist pipeline. In a later analysis, each TCR beta chain was defined by its CDR3 amino acid sequence together with its V-gene family, and reads without a unique V-gene family were excluded. A later analysis removed roughly 590 highly shared, low-generation-probability nucleotide sequences to deal with suspected cross-contamination and a sequencing artifact. For each public chain, a later analysis derived a clonal expansion index from normalized ranks of inferred template counts within each repertoire. A later analysis computed generation probabilities with a VDJ recombination model fitted to out-of-frame rearrangements, and checked the results against IGoR. A later analysis scored TCR-TCR, TCR-HLA and TCR-CMV co-occurrence with hypergeometric tests, applying a repertoire-size bias correction to TCR pairs. In a later analysis, false discovery rates were estimated by permuting HLA or CMV assignments 20 times. In a later analysis, co-occurring TCRs were grouped with DBSCAN, and TCRdist sequence similarity was added when clustering was performed within HLA-allele-positive subsets. For co-occurrence clustering, repertoires with fewer than 30,000 or more than 120,000 public chains were excluded, along with five repertoires with anomalous nucleotide sharing. Imported from immuneACCESS, the table was reduced by TCRdb to in-frame sequences with V and J called. These copies leave out some clones; in studies compared against another copy, an unresolved V gene accounts for under half, and the cause of the remainder is not known. D and trimming come from the DNA, and the V and J calls and clone size come from that table. For this sample there are approximately 220,000 clones; over 60% appear just once. The ten largest clones take up about 1.7% of the sample.

The cohort was made up of around 720 healthy bone marrow donors. Cohort members were all nominally healthy when sampled, although unrecorded immune exposures were likely present. The donor tested CMV seronegative, placing the donor among the 350 to 400 seronegative members of the cohort. Every donor gave a peripheral blood sample, and the peripheral blood mononuclear cells from that sample were used for TCR beta sequencing. Genomic DNA extraction from the blood cell samples was performed with the Qiagen DNeasy Blood Extraction Kit. Comment on this clone: This receptor's antigen is unknown. It has no much larger one-base neighbor in the sample; base qualities were not kept.

This receptor was taken from a male donor in good health and CMV-seronegative. Input material: PBMCs.

The nucleotides are TGTGCCAGCAGTTCCGGGACTAGCACCTACGAGCAGTACTTC. It translates to CASSSGTSTYEQYF. The chain was built from TRBV27 and TRBJ2-7, with 9 central nucleotides matching TRBD2. V is pruned by 4 bases and J by 2 bases, leaving 3 bases of the junction without a gene match. Looking up the germline V gene (reference sequence) yields CDR1 MNHEY and CDR2 SMNVEV. The CDR3 holds 14 amino acids from the cysteine to the phenylalanine. The retained sequence is limited to the CDR3, 42 bases, with the frame set at the first base.